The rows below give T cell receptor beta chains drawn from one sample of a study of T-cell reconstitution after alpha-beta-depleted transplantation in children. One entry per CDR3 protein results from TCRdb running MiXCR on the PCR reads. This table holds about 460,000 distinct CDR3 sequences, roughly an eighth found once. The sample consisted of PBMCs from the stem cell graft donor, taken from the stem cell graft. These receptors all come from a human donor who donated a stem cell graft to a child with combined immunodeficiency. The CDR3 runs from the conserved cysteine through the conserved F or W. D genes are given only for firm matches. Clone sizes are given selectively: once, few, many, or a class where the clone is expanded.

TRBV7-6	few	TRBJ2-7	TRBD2	CASSLGTSASPYEQYF	TGTGCCAGCAGCTTAGGGACTAGCGCGAGCCCCTACGAGCAGTACTTC
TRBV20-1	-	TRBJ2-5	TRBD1	CSAAGQGYQETQYF	TGCAGTGCGGCGGGACAGGGATACCAAGAGACCCAGTACTTC
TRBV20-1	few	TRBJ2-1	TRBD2	CSARDALAGALQGSYNEQFF	TGCAGTGCTAGAGACGCCCTAGCGGGAGCTCTTCAAGGCTCCTACAATGAGCAGTTCTTC
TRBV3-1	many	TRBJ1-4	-	CASSGGTNYRIF	TGTGCCAGCAGCGGCGGGACAAACTATAGGATTTTT
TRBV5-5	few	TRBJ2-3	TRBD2	CASSNRGLAGASTDTQYF	TGTGCCAGCAGCAATCGCGGACTAGCGGGAGCTAGCACAGATACGCAGTATTTT
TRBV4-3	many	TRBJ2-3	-	CASSQDLWDTQYF	TGCGCCAGCAGCCAAGATCTGTGGGATACGCAGTATTTT
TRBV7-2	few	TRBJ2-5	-	CASSLRSYQETQYF	TGTGCCAGCAGCTTAAGGAGTTACCAAGAGACCCAGTACTTC
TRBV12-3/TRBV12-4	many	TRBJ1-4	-	CASSLNRRGEKLFF	TGTGCCAGCAGTTTAAATCGTCGGGGTGAAAAACTGTTTTTT
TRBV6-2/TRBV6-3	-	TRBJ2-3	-	CASSWSRATDTQYF	TGTGCCAGCAGTTGGAGTAGGGCCACAGATACGCAGTATTTT
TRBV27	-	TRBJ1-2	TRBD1	CASSQGTGTNYGYTF	TGTGCCAGCAGTCAAGGGACAGGAACTAACTATGGCTACACCTTC
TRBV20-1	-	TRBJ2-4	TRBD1	CSAPTGNIQYF	TGCAGTGCTCCGACAGGGAACATTCAGTACTTC
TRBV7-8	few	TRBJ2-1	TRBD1	CASSPETGNEQFF	TGTGCCAGCAGCCCCGAGACAGGGAATGAGCAGTTCTTC
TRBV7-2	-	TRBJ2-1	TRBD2	CASSPFSGTSDTF	TGTGCCAGCAGCCCATTTTCCGGGACTAGCGATACCTTC
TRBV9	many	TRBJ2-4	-	CASSASVAKNIQYF	TGTGCCAGCAGCGCCTCTGTAGCCAAAAACATTCAGTACTTC
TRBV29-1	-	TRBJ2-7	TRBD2	CSVKLAEGLYEQYF	TGCAGCGTAAAACTAGCGGAGGGCCTCTACGAGCAGTACTTC
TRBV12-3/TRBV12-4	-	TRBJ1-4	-	CASSLAGDEKLFF	TGTGCCAGCAGTTTGGCAGGGGATGAAAAACTGTTTTTT
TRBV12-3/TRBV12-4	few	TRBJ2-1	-	CASSPSRYNEQFF	TGTGCCAGCAGTCCCTCGCGGTACAATGAGCAGTTCTTC
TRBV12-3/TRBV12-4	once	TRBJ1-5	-	CAKTPHLNQPQHF	TGTGCCAAGACCCCCCATCTGAATCAGCCCCAGCATTTT
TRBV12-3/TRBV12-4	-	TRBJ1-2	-	CASSLRRDSNRDGYTF	TGTGCCAGCAGTTTGAGGAGGGACTCGAACCGGGATGGCTACACCTTC
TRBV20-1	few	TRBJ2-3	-	CSARQQGGATDTQYF	TGCAGTGCTAGACAACAAGGCGGGGCCACAGATACGCAGTATTTT
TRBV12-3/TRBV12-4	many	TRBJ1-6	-	CASRFPGSNSPLHF	TGTGCCAGTAGATTCCCTGGCAGTAATTCACCCCTCCACTTT
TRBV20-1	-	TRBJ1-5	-	CSARKHRVSDQPQHF	TGCAGTGCTAGAAAACACAGGGTTTCGGATCAGCCCCAGCATTTT
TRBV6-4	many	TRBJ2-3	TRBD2	CASSDSAGGEADTQYF	TGTGCCAGCAGTGACTCGGCGGGAGGTGAGGCAGATACGCAGTATTTT
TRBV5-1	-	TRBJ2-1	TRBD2	CASSLGGLGVNEQFF	TGCGCCAGCAGCTTGGGAGGACTAGGGGTCAATGAGCAGTTCTTC
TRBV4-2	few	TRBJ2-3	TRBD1	CASRKTGGQDTQYF	TGTGCCAGCAGGAAAACAGGGGGTCAAGATACGCAGTATTTT
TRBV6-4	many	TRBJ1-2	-	CASSDQGYGYTF	TGTGCCAGCAGTGACCAGGGCTATGGCTACACCTTC
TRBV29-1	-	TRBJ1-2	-	CSVRESYGYTF	TGCAGCGTTCGGGAGTCCTATGGCTACACCTTC
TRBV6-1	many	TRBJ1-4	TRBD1	CASRGTGIREKLFF	TGTGCCAGCAGGGGGACAGGGATTAGGGAAAAACTGTTTTTT
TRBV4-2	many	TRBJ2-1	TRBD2	CASSQSSGGYNEQFF	TGTGCCAGCAGCCAATCCAGCGGGGGGTACAATGAGCAGTTCTTC
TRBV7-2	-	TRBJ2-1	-	CASSLGGSGDREQFF	TGTGCCAGCAGCTTAGGTGGTTCGGGGGACCGTGAGCAGTTCTTC
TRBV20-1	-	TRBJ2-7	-	CSAGDLADYEQYF	TGCAGTGCTGGAGACTTAGCGGACTACGAGCAGTACTTC
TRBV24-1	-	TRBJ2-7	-	CATSDEDPYEQYF	TGTGCCACCAGTGATGAGGACCCCTACGAGCAGTACTTC
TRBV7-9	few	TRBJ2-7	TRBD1	CASSWTGSEQYF	TGTGCCAGCAGCTGGACAGGAAGCGAGCAGTACTTC
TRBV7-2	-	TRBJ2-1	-	CASSSQGYSYNEQFF	TGTGCCAGCAGCTCTCAGGGATACTCCTACAATGAGCAGTTCTTC
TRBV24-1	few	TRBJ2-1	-	CATSETWRGEQFF	TGTGCCACCAGTGAAACCTGGCGTGGGGAGCAGTTCTTC
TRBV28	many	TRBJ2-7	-	CASSFLRAYEQYF	TGTGCCAGCAGTTTCCTCCGAGCTTACGAGCAGTACTTC
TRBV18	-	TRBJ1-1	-	CASSPMRGDMNTEAFF	TGTGCCAGCTCACCGATGAGGGGGGACATGAACACTGAAGCTTTCTTT
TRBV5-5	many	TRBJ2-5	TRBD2	CASSLARASGSRETQYF	TGTGCCAGCAGCTTGGCCCGGGCTAGCGGGAGTAGGGAGACCCAGTACTTC
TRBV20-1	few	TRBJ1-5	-	CSARILSLLGSNQPQHF	TGCAGTGCTAGAATACTTTCTCTTCTAGGGAGCAATCAGCCCCAGCATTTT
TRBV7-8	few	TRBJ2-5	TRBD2	CASSHRGLARETQYF	TGTGCCAGCAGCCACCGAGGACTAGCGCGAGAGACCCAGTACTTC
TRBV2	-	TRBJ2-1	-	CASKVSLGSYNEQFF	TGTGCCAGCAAGGTCAGCCTAGGGTCCTACAATGAGCAGTTCTTC
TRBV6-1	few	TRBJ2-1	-	CASSPTGADYNEQFF	TGTGCCAGCAGCCCCACGGGTGCAGACTACAATGAGCAGTTCTTC
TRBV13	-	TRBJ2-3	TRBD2	CASSLTASGTDTQYF	TGTGCCAGCAGCTTAACGGCTAGCGGTACAGATACGCAGTATTTT
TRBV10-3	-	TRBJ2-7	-	CAISEDGRGSFHEQYF	TGTGCCATCAGTGAGGACGGCCGGGGATCCTTCCACGAGCAGTACTTC